The rows below give T cell receptor beta chains drawn from one sample of a study of T cell changes during pregnancy in multiple sclerosis. Clones were read by immunoSEQ multiplex PCR, and TCRdb kept only the in-frame ones, dropping some. The data show some 93,000 clones, 91% seen once. Here the sequenced sample was peripheral blood, taken after pregnancy. The receptors stem from a female donor in good health, enrolled as a control in a pregnancy study. The CDR3 runs from the conserved cysteine through the conserved F or W. A D gene is named only where the DNA matches it firmly. Clone size appears in some rows only: once, few, many, or a class for an expanded clone.

TRBJ2-1 | TRBV5-4 | . | . | CASSLGSYNEQFF | TGTGCCAGCAGCCTCGGGTCTTACAATGAGCAGTTCTTC
TRBJ1-1 | TRBV9 | . | . | CASSPRVGEAFF | TGTGCCAGCAGCCCACGGGTCGGTGAAGCTTTCTTT
TRBJ2-1 | TRBV5-1 | . | . | CASRSGESYNEQFF | TGCGCCAGCAGATCCGGGGAGTCATACAATGAGCAGTTCTTC
TRBJ2-3 | TRBV7-2 | . | TRBD2 | CASSLGLAGERADTQYF | TGTGCCAGCAGCTTAGGGCTAGCGGGGGAACGCGCAGATACGCAGTATTTT
TRBJ2-1 | TRBV4-3 | . | . | CASSQARLPRPEQFF | TGCGCCAGCAGCCAAGCAAGACTACCCAGACCCGAGCAGTTCTTC
TRBJ1-1 | TRBV19 | . | . | CASTDRAGATEAFF | TGTGCCAGTACCGATAGGGCAGGGGCCACTGAAGCTTTCTTT
TRBJ1-2 | TRBV7-9 | . | . | CASSPGGVSYGYTF | TGTGCCAGCAGCCCTGGCGGGGTGAGCTATGGCTACACCTTC
TRBJ2-1 | TRBV19 | . | TRBD1 | CASSISQGALNEQFF | TGTGCCAGTAGTATATCCCAGGGGGCCCTCAATGAGCAGTTCTTC
TRBJ2-5 | TRBV7-2 | . | . | CASSPRGSARKTQYF | TGTGCCAGCAGCCCCCGGGGGTCAGCACGGAAGACCCAGTACTTC
TRBJ1-2 | TRBV6-5 | . | TRBD1 | CASTPRGAFYGYTF | TGTGCCAGCACACCCAGGGGGGCCTTCTATGGCTACACCTTC
TRBJ1-2 | TRBV4-3 | few | TRBD1 | CASSPGQGVRYTF | TGCGCCAGCAGCCCGGGACAGGGGGTACGCTACACCTTC
TRBJ2-1 | TRBV7-9 | . | . | CASSPRTTLQINEQFF | TGTGCCAGCAGCCCTCGGACTACACTACAGATCAATGAGCAGTTCTTC
TRBJ1-2 | TRBV4-1 | . | TRBD1 | CASSQVGTEKNGGYTF | TGCGCCAGCAGCCAAGTTGGGACAGAGAAAAATGGGGGCTACACCTTC
TRBJ2-2 | TRBV20-1 | . | . | CSARGVGELFF | TGCAGTGCTAGGGGAGTCGGGGAGCTGTTTTTT
TRBJ1-1 | TRBV7-3 | . | TRBD1 | CASSSGQGLNTEAFF | TGTGCCAGCAGCTCAGGACAGGGGCTGAACACTGAAGCTTTCTTT
TRBJ1-5 | TRBV10-3 | . | TRBD1 | CAISEGTGEVKPQHF | TGTGCCATCAGTGAGGGGACAGGGGAGGTTAAGCCCCAGCATTTT
TRBJ2-7 | TRBV5-3 | . | . | CARSFIYSGQGCNEQYF | TGTGCCAGAAGCTTCATTTACTCGGGCCAGGGTTGCAACGAGCAGTACTTC
TRBJ1-5 | TRBV6-5 | . | TRBD1 | CASKGQASNQPQHF | TGTGCCAGCAAAGGACAGGCTAGCAATCAGCCCCAGCATTTT
TRBJ1-2 | TRBV19 | . | TRBD1 | CATFSNDRGGNYGYTF | TGTGCCACCTTCAGTAATGACAGGGGCGGTAACTATGGCTACACCTTC
TRBJ2-3 | TRBV18 | . | . | CASSPLPDTQYF | TGTGCCAGCTCACCCCTACCAGATACGCAGTATTTT
TRBJ1-5 | TRBV4-2 | . | . | CASSQDRTGYQPQHF | TGTGCCAGCAGCCAAGATCGAACAGGCTATCAGCCCCAGCATTTT
TRBJ2-5 | TRBV9 | . | . | CASSVAVSQGQETQYF | TGTGCCAGCAGCGTAGCGGTGTCACAGGGACAAGAGACCCAGTACTTC
TRBJ2-1 | TRBV18 | . | . | CASRWAGVGNEQFF | TGTGCCAGCCGATGGGCAGGGGTCGGCAATGAGCAGTTCTTC
TRBJ1-1 | TRBV6-5 | . | TRBD1 | CATCRTGVTEAFF | TGTGCCACTTGCCGGACAGGGGTGACTGAAGCTTTCTTT
TRBJ1-4 | TRBV27 | . | . | CATRTATNEKLFF | TGTGCCACCCGGACAGCAACTAATGAAAAACTGTTTTTT
TRBJ1-5 | TRBV7-2 | . | . | CASSREGVQPQHF | TGTGCCAGCAGCCGCGAAGGGGTTCAGCCCCAGCATTTT
TRBJ2-7 | TRBV28 | . | TRBD1 | CASSFGDRGSYEQYF | TGTGCCAGCAGTTTCGGGGACAGGGGGTCCTACGAGCAGTACTTC
TRBJ2-1 | TRBV11-3 | . | . | CASNPRGYAPYEQFF | TGTGCCAGCAACCCCCGAGGGTATGCCCCATATGAGCAGTTCTTC
TRBJ1-5 | TRBV7-2 | . | . | CASSWDSGRPQHF | TGTGCCAGCAGCTGGGACTCGGGGCGGCCCCAGCATTTT
TRBJ1-5 | TRBV5-8 | . | TRBD1 | CASSDWDRDDQPQHF | TGTGCCAGCAGCGACTGGGACAGGGATGATCAGCCCCAGCATTTT
TRBJ2-1 | TRBV7-3 | . | TRBD2 | CASSLGSSGEGNEQFF | TGTGCCAGCAGCTTAGGGTCTAGCGGGGAAGGAAATGAGCAGTTCTTC
TRBJ1-4 | TRBV4-2 | . | . | CASSWGPAGEKLFF | TGTGCCAGCAGCTGGGGTCCCGCGGGAGAAAAACTGTTTTTT
TRBJ1-2 | TRBV15 | . | . | CATSRAGRENYGYTF | TGTGCCACCAGCAGAGCGGGGAGGGAGAACTATGGCTACACCTTC
TRBJ2-7 | TRBV19 | few | TRBD2 | CASSNGGSHYEQYF | TGTGCCAGTAGTAACGGGGGGTCCCACTACGAGCAGTACTTC
TRBJ2-6 | TRBV7-3 | . | . | CASSLEGRGGAGANVLTF | TGTGCCAGCAGCTTAGAAGGGCGGGGTGGTGCTGGGGCCAACGTCCTGACTTTC
TRBJ1-4 | TRBV4-3 | . | TRBD1 | CASSRGTAGTGSISEKLFF | TGCGCCAGCAGCCGAGGGACAGCCGGGACAGGGAGTATTAGTGAAAAACTGTTTTTT
TRBJ2-2 | TRBV11-3 | . | . | CASSLGPSTGELFF | TGTGCCAGCAGCTTAGGACCTAGCACCGGGGAGCTGTTTTTT
TRBJ2-5 | TRBV19 | . | . | CASSMGRLQETQYF | TGTGCCAGTAGTATGGGCAGGCTCCAAGAGACCCAGTACTTC
TRBJ1-1 | TRBV9 | . | . | CASSVTGWGEAFF | TGTGCCAGCAGCGTGACAGGTTGGGGTGAAGCTTTCTTT
TRBJ2-4 | TRBV7-2 | once | TRBD1 | CASRSDRTGMYIQYF | TGTGCCAGCAGAAGCGACCGGACAGGGATGTACATTCAGTACTTC
TRBJ2-1 | TRBV7-2 | . | TRBD2 | CASKASGGHEQFF | TGTGCCAGCAAGGCTAGCGGGGGGCATGAGCAGTTCTTC
TRBJ1-6 | TRBV6-1 | few | . | CASSESGRVNSPLHF | TGTGCCAGCAGTGAATCCGGCAGGGTCAATTCACCCCTCCACTTT
TRBJ2-5 | TRBV29-1 | . | . | CSVSQGTSQETQYF | TGCAGCGTTTCCCAGGGGACCTCCCAAGAGACCCAGTACTTC
TRBJ1-2 | TRBV7-2 | . | . | CASSPKRILFGENGYTF | TGTGCCAGCAGCCCAAAGCGGATTCTTTTTGGAGAGAATGGCTACACCTTC
TRBJ2-7 | TRBV4-3 | . | . | CASSQDYTGGEPSYEQYF | TGCGCCAGCAGCCAAGACTACACGGGCGGGGAACCCTCCTACGAGCAGTACTTC
TRBJ2-6 | TRBV9 | . | . | CASSVATGANVLTF | TGTGCCAGCAGCGTAGCTACTGGGGCCAACGTCCTGACTTTC
TRBJ2-3 | TRBV18 | . | . | CAIKTDTEDTQYF | TGTGCCATCAAGACAGATACAGAGGATACGCAGTATTTT
TRBJ2-1 | TRBV28 | . | . | CASDRSSYNEQFF | TGTGCCAGCGATAGAAGCTCCTACAATGAGCAGTTCTTC
TRBJ1-1 | TRBV6-5 | . | . | CASSSSRGGAGTEAFF | TGTGCCAGCAGTTCCTCTAGGGGGGGGGCTGGGACTGAAGCTTTCTTT
TRBJ1-4 | TRBV4-3 | . | . | CASSLVLSNEKLFF | TGCGCCAGCAGCCTCGTATTGTCCAATGAAAAACTGTTTTTT
TRBJ1-5 | TRBV4-2 | . | . | CASSPNLGGQPQHF | TGTGCCAGCAGCCCTAACCTGGGAGGTCAGCCCCAGCATTTT
TRBJ1-1 | TRBV7-3 | . | . | CASSRLGGTEAFF | TGTGCCAGCAGCCGCCTAGGGGGAACTGAAGCTTTCTTT
TRBJ1-2 | TRBV6-5 | . | . | CASFSGVLRDYGYTF | TGTGCCAGCTTCTCGGGGGTGTTGCGGGACTATGGCTACACCTTC